Listed below are T cell receptor beta chains from one sample, sequenced in a study of shared T cell receptors in the human thymus. Here immunoSEQ multiplex PCR was the method, and the copy in TCRdb shows in-frame clones only, minus some. In the table there are about 380,000 clones, approximately 95% of which are singletons. The sequenced sample consisted of thymocytes. Source of these receptors: a human donor. CDR3s include the opening cysteine and the closing phenylalanine or tryptophan. Each record gives: D gene, clone size, J gene, V gene, CDR3 DNA, CDR3 protein. The D gene is left open where the match is weak. Size is stated for part of the rows, as once, few or many counts, or as a class when the clone is expanded.

>.|.|TRBJ2-1|TRBV7-2
TGTGCCAGCAGCTACAGGACCCCCTGGGATGAGCAGTTCTTC
CASSYRTPWDEQFF
>TRBD1|.|TRBJ2-7|TRBV18
TGTGCCAGCTCACCGTTTCCGGGACAGGGCTCCTACGAGCAGTACTTC
CASSPFPGQGSYEQYF
>.|.|TRBJ2-3|TRBV12-2
TGTGCAAGTCGCCAACTAGCGGGAGCCCCAGATACGCAGTATTTT
CASRQLAGAPDTQYF
>.|.|TRBJ1-2|TRBV5-1
TGCGCCAGCAGCTTGGGAGTGGGGAACTATGGCTACACCTTC
CASSLGVGNYGYTF
>.|.|TRBJ2-1|TRBV6-1
TGTGCCAGCATCCAGGGGAGGCGGAACAATGAGCAGTTCTTC
CASIQGRRNNEQFF
>.|.|TRBJ2-5|TRBV6-5
TGTGCCAGCAGTTATCCGGGCAGGTCAGAGACCCAGTACTTC
CASSYPGRSETQYF
>.|.|TRBJ2-7|TRBV5-1
TGCGCCAGCAGCAGCTCAGGGTACTCCTACGAGCAGTACTTC
CASSSSGYSYEQYF
>.|.|TRBJ1-4|TRBV15
TGTGCCACCAGCAGAGAGTTGGCGTCCGAAGAGCATGAAAAACTGTTTTTT
CATSRELASEEHEKLFF
>TRBD2|.|TRBJ2-7|TRBV9
TGTGCCAGCAGCGTAGGTGGGACTAGCGGGAGGGCCGTCTACGAGCAGTACTTC
CASSVGGTSGRAVYEQYF
>.|.|TRBJ2-7|TRBV14
TGTGCCAGCAGCCAAGTCCAGGACATGTACGAGCAGTACTTC
CASSQVQDMYEQYF
>.|.|TRBJ2-7|TRBV5-1
TGCGCCAGCAACTTGAATCCCGGAATGTCCTCCTACGAGCAGTACTTC
CASNLNPGMSSYEQYF
>.|.|TRBJ2-6|TRBV27
TGTGCCAGCAGTCACAGGGTCTCCGGGGCCAACGTCCTGACTTTC
CASSHRVSGANVLTF
>.|.|TRBJ2-1|TRBV7-2
TGTGCCAGCAGCACCCGGACTACGATCAATGAGCAGTTCTTC
CASSTRTTINEQFF
>.|.|TRBJ2-7|TRBV18
TGTGCCAGCTCACCGAACTCTGTTGCGGGGTACGGCTACGAGCAGTACTTC
CASSPNSVAGYGYEQYF
>TRBD1|.|TRBJ1-2|TRBV5-4
TGTGCCAGCAGCTTGGTACAGGGGGCCCCCTTTCCCTATGGCTACACCTTC
CASSLVQGAPFPYGYTF
>TRBD2|.|TRBJ2-7|TRBV10-3
TGTGCCATCAGTAAATTAGCGGGAGGGCCCCACGAGCAGTACTTC
CAISKLAGGPHEQYF
>TRBD2|once|TRBJ2-1|TRBV27
TGTGCCAGCAGTTTACTTCCCCCCCGCGGGAGTATCTACAATGAGCAGTTCTTC
CASSLLPPRGSIYNEQFF
>.|.|TRBJ2-1|TRBV6-5
TGTGCCAGCAGTTACTCGAACGGGGAGCAGTTCTTC
CASSYSNGEQFF
>.|.|TRBJ2-7|TRBV6-6
TGTGCCAGCAGTTCTGACCCCCTGGGGTACGAGCAGTACTTC
CASSSDPLGYEQYF
>TRBD2|.|TRBJ2-7|TRBV4-2
TGTGCCAGCAGCCAGAATAGGGGACTATGCTGCGAGCAGTACTTC
CASSQNRGLCCEQYF
>.|.|TRBJ2-7|TRBV7-9
TGTGCCAGCAGCCCCGACGTTAACATCGACGAGCAGTACTTC
CASSPDVNIDEQYF
>.|.|TRBJ2-1|TRBV6-4
TGTGCCAGCACCGGAGGCATAAACAATGAGCAGTTCTTC
CASTGGINNEQFF
>.|.|TRBJ1-2|TRBV5-3
TGTGCCAGAAGCTTGGAGGCAGGAAAGGGCTACACCTTC
CARSLEAGKGYTF
>.|.|TRBJ1-3|TRBV4-1
TGCGCCAGCAGCCATCCCCCCAGGGGTGCGAACACCATATATTTT
CASSHPPRGANTIYF
>.|.|TRBJ2-7|TRBV28
TGTGCCAAAAAAAGTAGTGGAGCCTACGAGCAGTACTTC
CAKKSSGAYEQYF
>.|once|TRBJ2-1|TRBV7-9
TGTGCCAGCAGCTTAGCCTCCTACAATGAGCAGTTCTTC
CASSLASYNEQFF
>.|.|TRBJ1-3|TRBV19
TGTGCCAGTAGTACGCGAATTGCAGGGAAATTGACTGGAAACACCATATATTTT
CASSTRIAGKLTGNTIYF
>TRBD2|.|TRBJ2-5|TRBV4-2
TGTGCCAGCAGCCAAGCGGGGGAGCGGGAGTGGAGGGAGACCCAGTACTTC
CASSQAGEREWRETQYF
>TRBD1|.|TRBJ1-1|TRBV7-9
TGTGCCAGCAGCTTTGGACAGGACACTGAAGCTTTCTTT
CASSFGQDTEAFF